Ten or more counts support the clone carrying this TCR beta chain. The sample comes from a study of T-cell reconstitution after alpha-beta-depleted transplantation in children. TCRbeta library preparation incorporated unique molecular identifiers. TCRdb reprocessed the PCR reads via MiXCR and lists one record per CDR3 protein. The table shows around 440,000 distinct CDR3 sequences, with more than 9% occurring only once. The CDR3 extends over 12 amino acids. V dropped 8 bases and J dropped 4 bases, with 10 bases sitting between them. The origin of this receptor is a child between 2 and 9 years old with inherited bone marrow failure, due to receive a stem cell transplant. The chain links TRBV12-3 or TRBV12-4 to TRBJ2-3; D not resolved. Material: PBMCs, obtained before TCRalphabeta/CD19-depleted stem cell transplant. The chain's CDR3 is CASCLAPDTQYF. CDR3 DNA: TGTGCCAGCTGCCTCGCGCCAGATACGCAGTATTTT.